Listed below are T cell receptor beta chains from one sample, sequenced in a study of T cell changes during pregnancy in multiple sclerosis. Using immunoSEQ multiplex PCR, the repertoire was profiled, and TCRdb retains in-frame clones only, with some absent. In the table there are 28,000 or so clones, around nine tenths of which are singletons. Sample: CD4+ T cells from peripheral blood mononuclear cells, taken in the first trimester of pregnancy. The receptor set was obtained from a female donor in good health, enrolled as a control in a pregnancy study. CDR3s include the opening cysteine and the closing phenylalanine or tryptophan. A D gene is named only where the DNA matches it firmly. The size entry is marked missing in some rows and otherwise reads once, few, many or a size class.

cdr3_length	d_call	j_call	v_call	clone_size	cdr3_nt	cdr3_aa
13	-	TRBJ2-7	TRBV14	-	TGTGCCAGCAGCCAAGTGCGCGTGACTGAGCAGTACTTC	CASSQVRVTEQYF
20	TRBD1	TRBJ2-3	TRBV6-8	-	TGTGCCAGCATTTCCCCAATCGACCGGGACAGGGGAGTTAAGACAGATACGCAGTATTTT	CASISPIDRDRGVKTDTQYF
15	-	TRBJ1-2	TRBV5-6	-	TGTGCCAGCAGCTTGGGCAGGAGGGACAACTATGGCTACACCTTC	CASSLGRRDNYGYTF
17	TRBD1	TRBJ1-5	TRBV18	once	TGTGCCAGCTCACCATTACAGGGGGCCTTTGGCAATCAGCCCCAGCATTTT	CASSPLQGAFGNQPQHF
20	TRBD2	TRBJ2-1	TRBV7-3	-	TGTGCCAGCAGCTTCCCCCGCACTAGCGGGGGGCCGAGCTCCTACAATGAGCAGTTCTTC	CASSFPRTSGGPSSYNEQFF
14	-	TRBJ2-1	TRBV2	-	TGTGCCAGCATGGTCCAGGGCGGGACCGGTGAGCAGTTCTTC	CASMVQGGTGEQFF
13	-	TRBJ1-2	TRBV7-2	-	TGTGCCAGCGGCAATCCTTCTAACTATGGCTACACCTTC	CASGNPSNYGYTF
16	-	TRBJ2-2	TRBV18	few	TGTGCCAGCTCCCCTACGGCAGGGCATAACACCGGGGAGCTGTTTTTT	CASSPTAGHNTGELFF
15	TRBD1	TRBJ1-4	TRBV19	few	TGTGCCAGCGGCGACTCCGGGACAGGGAAAGAAAAACTGTTTTTT	CASGDSGTGKEKLFF
15	-	TRBJ2-7	TRBV4-3	-	TGCGCCAGCAGCCAAGATGGGTACAGGGATAGCGAGCAGTACTTC	CASSQDGYRDSEQYF
14	-	TRBJ2-5	TRBV6-5	-	TGTGCCAGCAGCCGCGGACAGTTCCAAGAGACCCAGTACTTC	CASSRGQFQETQYF
12	TRBD1	TRBJ1-1	TRBV19	-	TGTGCCAGTAGTATGGGACAGATAGAAGCTTTCTTT	CASSMGQIEAFF
13	TRBD1	TRBJ2-2	TRBV9	-	TGTGCCAGCAGCGTAGAAGGTCAGGGGGCGATGTTTTTT	CASSVEGQGAMFF
14	TRBD1	TRBJ1-4	TRBV7-9	-	TGTGCCAGCAGGGCCGACAGGGGGACTGAAAAACTGTTTTTT	CASRADRGTEKLFF
14	TRBD1	TRBJ1-4	TRBV5-4	once	TGTGCCAGCAGCCGGGGACAGATAAATGAAAAACTGTTTTTT	CASSRGQINEKLFF
13	-	TRBJ1-2	TRBV5-1	-	TGCGCCAGCAGGGCTAGTCGTGGCTATGGCTACACCTTC	CASRASRGYGYTF